This T cell receptor beta chain stems from a study of PD-1 blockade in mismatch repair-deficient tumors. Study at large: All were previously treated, progressing patients with about 11 mismatch repair-deficient cancer types. The study's findings and limits: Tumor-resident clones, often undetectable pretreatment in blood, expanded then contracted after pembrolizumab.

Sequencing was performed with immunoSEQ multiplex PCR; in TCRdb, only in-frame clones are kept and a portion is missing. This sample yields about 84,000 clones, of which 81% are seen a single time; more than 2.5% belongs to the top ten. Mismatch repair deficiency was confirmed in all patients, by PCR or immunohistochemistry. A few pembrolizumab responders had their TCRs sequenced. V gave up 0 bases and J gave up 5 bases; unmatched junction bases: 4. This CDR3 region has 16 residues. The germline gives CDR1 MNHEY, CDR2 SVGAGI. To note about this clone: Its antigen is unknown.

This specimen was peripheral blood, taken 12 weeks after starting pembrolizumab. This TCR was sampled from an adult with mismatch repair-deficient cancer. V is TRBV6-5 and J is TRBJ2-2; TRBD2 agrees at 9 bases. CDR3 protein: CASSYSAGGLTGELFF. DNA of the CDR3: TGTGCCAGCAGTTACTCGGCGGGAGGGTTAACCGGGGAGCTGTTTTTT.